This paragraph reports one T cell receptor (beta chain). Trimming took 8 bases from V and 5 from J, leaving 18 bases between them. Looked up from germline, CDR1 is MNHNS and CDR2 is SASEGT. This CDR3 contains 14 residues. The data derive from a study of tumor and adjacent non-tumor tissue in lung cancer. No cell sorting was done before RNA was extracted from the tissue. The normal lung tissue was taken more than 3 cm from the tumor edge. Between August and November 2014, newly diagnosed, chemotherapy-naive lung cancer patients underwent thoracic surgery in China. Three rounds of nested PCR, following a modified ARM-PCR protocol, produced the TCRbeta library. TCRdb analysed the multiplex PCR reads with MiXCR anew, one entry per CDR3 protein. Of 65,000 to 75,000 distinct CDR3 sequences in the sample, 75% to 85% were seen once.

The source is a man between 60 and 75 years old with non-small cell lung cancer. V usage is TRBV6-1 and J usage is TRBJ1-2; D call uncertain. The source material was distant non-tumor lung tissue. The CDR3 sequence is CASDEDVRSYGYTF. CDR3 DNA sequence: TGTGCCAGCGATGAAGATGTCAGATCATATGGCTACACCTTC.